A selection of T cell receptor beta chains follows, all from one sample in a study of blood T cell repertoires in COVID-19. The protocol was immunoSEQ multiplex PCR, while the TCRdb copy is restricted to in-frame clones and leaves out a portion. The table shows hundreds of thousands of clones, with 70% to 90% occurring only once. Sequencing input: peripheral blood. The source is a man aged 45-65 years with active or convalescent COVID-19. Each CDR3 is given with its conserved first and last residue. D genes are given only for firm matches. Size tells how often a clone was seen (once, few, many) or the class of an expanded clone, and some rows leave it out.

v_gene,j_gene,d_gene,abundance,CDR3nt,CDR3aa
TRBV5-6,TRBJ2-7,TRBD2,.,TGTGCCAGCAGCTTCGGGGCGGGAGGACCAACCTACGAGCAGTACTTC,CASSFGAGGPTYEQYF
TRBV6-1,TRBJ1-1,.,.,TGTGCCAGCAGTGAATTAGGGGTTTTAGTCAAGGGGGAAGCTTTCTTT,CASSELGVLVKGEAFF
TRBV4-1,TRBJ1-6,TRBD1,.,TGCGCCAGCAGCCAAGATCAGTTCGGGACAGTAAATTCACCCCTCCACTTT,CASSQDQFGTVNSPLHF
TRBV10-3,TRBJ2-7,TRBD2,.,TGTGCCATCAGCACTTTCGGACAGGACTCAGCGGGAGGGATCCACGAGCAGTACTTC,CAISTFGQDSAGGIHEQYF
TRBV7-3,TRBJ2-1,TRBD2,.,TGTGCCAGCAGCCCATCGATTACTAGCGGGAGAAGCTCCTACAATGAGCAGTTCTTC,CASSPSITSGRSSYNEQFF
TRBV24-1,TRBJ2-5,.,.,TGTGCCACCAGTTTAGACGGGAGTAGAGAGACCCAGTACTTC,CATSLDGSRETQYF
TRBV7-2,TRBJ2-1,TRBD2,once,TGTGCCAGCAGCGCCCGACTAGCGTTCCCACACAATGAGCAGTTCTTC,CASSARLAFPHNEQFF
TRBV7-9,TRBJ2-6,.,.,TGTGCCAGCAGCGTAATAGCTGGGGCCAACGTCCTGACTTTC,CASSVIAGANVLTF
TRBV15,TRBJ2-1,TRBD1,.,TGTGCCACCAGCTCCCCGGGACAGGGGAAATTATCGCTCTTC,CATSSPGQGKLSLF
TRBV28,TRBJ1-5,.,.,TGTGCCAGCAGTTTAACCCGGCAGCCCCAGCATTTT,CASSLTRQPQHF
TRBV28,TRBJ2-7,TRBD2,.,TGTGCCAGCTGGAGGGCGGCGGGAGAGGGCGAGCAGTACTTC,CASWRAAGEGEQYF
TRBV2,TRBJ1-2,.,.,TGTGCCAGCAGTGAACGACAGGAGGTCTATGGCTACACCTTC,CASSERQEVYGYTF
TRBV19,TRBJ1-4,.,.,TGTGCCAGTAAGGAGCGGGGTGAAAAACTGTTTTTT,CASKERGEKLFF
TRBV12-3/TRBV12-4,TRBJ2-1,.,once,TGTGCCAGCAGGCAACCAAGGGGTGAGCAGTTCTTC,CASRQPRGEQFF
TRBV29-1,TRBJ1-2,TRBD1,.,TGCAGCGTAGGCGGATTGACAGGGAACTATGGCTACACCTTC,CSVGGLTGNYGYTF
TRBV23-1,TRBJ2-1,.,.,TGCGCCGGACGACAGGCCTACAATGAGCAGTTCTTC,CAGRQAYNEQFF
TRBV6-5,TRBJ1-3,.,once,TGTGCCAGCAGTCTGAGGGGGACCTCTGGAAACACCATATATTTT,CASSLRGTSGNTIYF
TRBV5-1,TRBJ1-2,TRBD1,few,TGCGCCAGCAGCCAAACCGGGACAGTCGACGGCTACACCTTC,CASSQTGTVDGYTF
TRBV5-4,TRBJ2-3,.,.,TGTGCCAGCAGCCCGGGACTTGACGATACGCAGTATTTT,CASSPGLDDTQYF
TRBV12-3/TRBV12-4,TRBJ2-1,.,.,TGTGCCAGCAGTTTCGACAGCTACAATGAGCAGTTCTTC,CASSFDSYNEQFF
TRBV7-6,TRBJ1-2,TRBD1,.,TGTGCCAGCAGCTTAGGACAGGGAGTGAACAACTATGGCTACACCTTC,CASSLGQGVNNYGYTF
TRBV18,TRBJ1-2,TRBD1,few,TGTGCCAGCTCACCAGCCTCAGGGGGCGGTGGCTACACCTTC,CASSPASGGGGYTF
TRBV29-1,TRBJ1-1,.,.,TGCAGCGTTGATGAGGCACAGAACACTGAAGCTTTCTTT,CSVDEAQNTEAFF
TRBV15,TRBJ2-7,.,.,TGTGCCACCAGTCCCTGGGACAACCCCTACGAGCAGTACTTC,CATSPWDNPYEQYF
TRBV2,TRBJ2-5,.,.,TGTGCCAGCAACTACCAAGAGACCCAGTACTTC,CASNYQETQYF
TRBV29-1,TRBJ2-3,TRBD1,.,TGCAGCGTTGGTAGCCCGAAGACAGGGAGAACAGATACGCAGTATTTT,CSVGSPKTGRTDTQYF
TRBV19,TRBJ1-5,.,once,TGTGCCAGTACGTCAGGAAATCAGCCCCAGCATTTT,CASTSGNQPQHF
TRBV5-1,TRBJ2-7,TRBD2,.,TGCGCCAGCAGCTTGAACGGACTAGCGGGAGGGAGGGAGTACGAGCAGTACTTC,CASSLNGLAGGREYEQYF
TRBV30,TRBJ1-4,TRBD1,.,TGTGCCTGGACCGGACAGGGCGGTGGCCAGGAAAAACTGTTTTTT,CAWTGQGGGQEKLFF
TRBV5-1,TRBJ2-1,.,.,TGCGCCAGCAGCTTGGCCAGAGCTGACGGCGGGATTTACAATGAGCAGTTCTTC,CASSLARADGGIYNEQFF
TRBV9,TRBJ1-4,TRBD1,.,TGTGCCAGCAGCGCCTCAGCAGGGGGGCGTGAAAAACTGTTTTTT,CASSASAGGREKLFF
TRBV6-6,TRBJ1-1,TRBD1,.,TGTGCCAGCAGTTTGGGACAGGGGAGCCCTGAAGCTTTCTTT,CASSLGQGSPEAFF
TRBV5-1,TRBJ1-1,TRBD1,once,TGCGCCAGCAGCCCTGGGACAGGGGTAGGGTTGAACACTGAAGCTTTCTTT,CASSPGTGVGLNTEAFF
TRBV7-2,TRBJ2-4,.,once,TGTGCCAGCAGCTTAAATACGGGACTGGGGGTCAAAAACATTCAGTACTTC,CASSLNTGLGVKNIQYF
TRBV6-2/TRBV6-3,TRBJ2-1,TRBD1,.,TGTGCCAGCAGTTACTCGAAGGGGACAGATAATGAGCAGTTCTTC,CASSYSKGTDNEQFF
TRBV6-6,TRBJ2-1,.,.,TGTGCCAGCAGAAGCGAGATCTCCTACAATGAGCAGTTCTTC,CASRSEISYNEQFF
TRBV7-7,TRBJ2-3,TRBD1,.,TGTGCCAGCAGCCTCGGGACAGGGCTCACAGATACGCAGTATTTT,CASSLGTGLTDTQYF
TRBV30,TRBJ2-7,.,few,TGTGCCGGGTACCTTGACGCGCACGGGTACGAGCAGTACTTC,CAGYLDAHGYEQYF
TRBV29-1,TRBJ2-7,TRBD1,.,TGCAGCATACGGACAGGGGTATACGAGCAGTACTTC,CSIRTGVYEQYF
TRBV2,TRBJ1-2,.,.,TGTGCCAGCAGTGAGGGGGCGGGCTATGGCTACACCTTC,CASSEGAGYGYTF
TRBV12-5,TRBJ2-1,.,.,TGTGCTAGTGGTTTGCGGGGGAGCAATGAGCAGTTCTTC,CASGLRGSNEQFF
TRBV9,TRBJ2-3,.,.,TGTGCCAGCAGCGTAGGGGTAGCGGCCACAGATACGCAGTATTTT,CASSVGVAATDTQYF
TRBV7-2,TRBJ1-1,TRBD1,few,TGTGCCAGCAGCTTAATAGGGACAGGGGGGACTGAAGCTTTCTTT,CASSLIGTGGTEAFF
TRBV19,TRBJ1-6,.,once,TGTGCCAGTAGTATTGGACTTATTAATTCACCCCTCCACTTT,CASSIGLINSPLHF
TRBV30,TRBJ1-3,.,few,TGTGCCTGGAGTGTAACTTCTGGAAACACCATATATTTT,CAWSVTSGNTIYF
TRBV5-4,TRBJ2-3,TRBD2,.,TGTGCCAGCAGCTTACTAGCGTTCGGAGGCGGAGATACGCAGTATTTT,CASSLLAFGGGDTQYF
TRBV9,TRBJ2-7,TRBD1,.,TGTGCCAGCAGCCAGGGACAGACCTACGAGCAGTACTTC,CASSQGQTYEQYF
TRBV18,TRBJ2-1,TRBD1,.,TGTGCCAGCTCACCATCAGGGGGCAATGAGCAGTTCTTC,CASSPSGGNEQFF